The 3 T cell receptor beta chains presented below share a single source sample, sequenced in a study of cytomegalovirus exposure and HLA in healthy donors. With 60 Vbeta and 13 Jbeta primers, the PCR was carried out. Sequencing was performed with immunoSEQ multiplex PCR; in TCRdb, only in-frame clones are kept and a portion is missing. The repertoire holds roughly 180,000 clones, with around four fifths as singletons. The sequencing input was PBMCs. The receptor source for this set is a woman in her thirties in good health and CMV-seropositive.

This chain uses TRBV27 with TRBJ1-1; 7 nucleotides align to TRBD1. The CDR3 consists of 13 residues. Unmatched junction bases numbered 5, after V lost 6 bases and J lost 4 bases. CDR1 is MNHEY and CDR2 is SMNVEV in the germline V gene (reference sequence). The CDR3 region is CASSKNRGTEAFF. CDR3 DNA sequence: TGTGCCAGCAGCAAAAACAGGGGCACTGAAGCTTTCTTT.

This clone has just one count. The V gene is TRBV6-6, the J gene TRBJ2-2; D possibly corresponds to TRBD2 (6 bases). Trimming pared 6 bases from V and 6 bases from J, leaving 17 bases between. There are 15 residues in the CDR3. Per germline, CDR1 MNHNY and CDR2 SVGAGI (reference sequence). The CDR3 protein is CASRRGGQNPGELFF. For the CDR3, the DNA is TGTGCCAGCAGGCGCGGAGGGCAAAATCCCGGGGAGCTGTTTTTT.

This clone was seen more than once but under ten times. The chain links TRBV25-1 to TRBJ2-7, with D perhaps TRBD2 (6 bases). Germline loops: CDR1 MGHDK, CDR2 SYGVNS. The CDR3 loop spans 14 amino acids. Trimming pared 10 bases from V and 4 bases from J, leaving 20 bases between. DNA of the CDR3: TGTGCCATCGGGGGTGACACCGTTCCTTACGAGCAGTACTTC. Its protein is CAIGGDTVPYEQYF.